This is a list of T cell receptor beta chains from one sample in a study of OX40 agonist ivuxolimab in advanced cancers. This table comes from immunoSEQ multiplex PCR, and its TCRdb copy is limited to in-frame clones, with some not included. This table has tens of thousands of clones, about 86% appearing once. Sequencing was performed on CD4+ or CD8+ T cells sorted from blood, taken in a trial of the OX40 agonist ivuxolimab. These TCRs come from an adult with an advanced solid tumor such as melanoma, head and neck, liver or kidney cancer. CDR3s include the opening cysteine and the closing phenylalanine or tryptophan.

TRBJ1-4 | TRBV7-4 | CASSPGTAGTNEKLFF
TRBJ1-1 | TRBV28 | CATIQGSITEAFF
TRBJ2-7 | TRBV5-1 | CASSLGQGQGYEQYF
TRBJ1-1 | TRBV6-4 | CASSDTDKNTEAFF
TRBJ2-1 | TRBV4-3 | CASSQDLGGRSHNEQFF
TRBJ1-4 | TRBV6-5 | CASSPLGTGEEKLFF
TRBJ2-5 | TRBV2 | CASSEARGPQETQYF
TRBJ2-7 | TRBV28 | CASSSGSISSYEQYF
TRBJ2-5 | TRBV7-9 | CASSLAGSLGETQYF
TRBJ2-1 | TRBV2 | CASSGVGGSYNEQFF
TRBJ1-5 | TRBV19 | CASSPGTGRVQPQHF
TRBJ2-5 | TRBV11-2 | CASSPGVTETQYF
TRBJ2-3 | TRBV4-1 | CASSPIEPPQQYF
TRBJ2-2 | TRBV19 | CASRQGPNTGELFF
TRBJ2-3 | TRBV15 | CATSRGGTDTQYF
TRBJ2-7 | TRBV21-1 | CASSKAWLVPTYEQYF
TRBJ2-3 | TRBV27 | CASSYGPSTDTQYF
TRBJ2-3 | TRBV30 | CAYSGGAPDTQYF
TRBJ1-5 | TRBV6-6 | CASTRGATASNQPQHF
TRBJ2-4 | TRBV7-9 | CASSPGTENIQYF
TRBJ1-1 | TRBV7-9 | CASSLEAGATEAFF
TRBJ2-6 | TRBV28 | CASTARGTWANVLTF
TRBJ1-4 | TRBV18 | CASSPAGYEKLFF
TRBJ1-4 | TRBV5-1 | CASNGGRGTNEKLFF
TRBJ2-4 | TRBV30 | CAWSDAGNIQYF
TRBJ2-7 | TRBV18 | CASSPPGTGQTYEQYF
TRBJ2-1 | TRBV6-1 | CASSELGSAYNEQFF
TRBJ1-2 | TRBV30 | CAWRRGGADYGYTF
TRBJ2-3 | TRBV4-2 | CASSQDVEGTQYF
TRBJ2-1 | TRBV28 | CASSRGGSGSSYNEQFF
TRBJ2-1 | TRBV19 | CASSIGGGRRFNEQFF
TRBJ2-3 | TRBV7-9 | CASSDRLAGRQLSLDTQYF
TRBJ1-6 | TRBV28 | CASSLPGSIHF
TRBJ1-2 | TRBV28 | CASSGLDRVHNYGYTF
TRBJ1-6 | TRBV2 | CASSEEGAGRLTF
TRBJ2-5 | TRBV7-8 | CASSLSTGVQETQYF
TRBJ2-7 | TRBV11-2 | CASSRDRHSEQYF
TRBJ2-7 | TRBV7-9 | CASSPPGGAYF
TRBJ2-1 | TRBV7-9 | CASAGGLLGGYNEQFF
TRBJ2-1 | TRBV9 | CASNSGTEQFF
TRBJ2-3 | TRBV5-4 | CASSYLPITDTQYF
TRBJ1-4 | TRBV29-1 | CSVGRGLANEKLFF
TRBJ2-1 | TRBV9 | CASSVDSFGYNEQFF
TRBJ1-2 | TRBV9 | CASSVEGALNYGYTF
TRBJ2-1 | TRBV2 | CASSQRGASSYNEQFF
TRBJ2-1 | TRBV11-2 | CASSLSRTSGDSSYNEQFF
TRBJ1-6 | TRBV7-8 | CASSLDRADSPLHF
TRBJ1-2 | TRBV6-5 | CASSSLTHGNYGYTF
TRBJ2-7 | TRBV28 | CASSLGTAHYEQYF
TRBJ2-7 | TRBV29-1 | CSVGKGLAGAEQYF
TRBJ2-5 | TRBV28 | CASSFIGTEQETQYF